This record looks at one T cell receptor (beta chain) sequence and its context. Antigen: not known. This specimen belongs to a study of T cell responses to AZD1222 COVID-19 vaccine. Study-wide results and caveats: Compared with day 0, the breadth and depth of the Spike-specific TCR repertoire rose significantly after two doses of AZD1222. The CD4 TCRs associated with vaccination extended across spike and predominated at 160-218 and 743-854. Clonal diversity may have been underestimated, and the donors were mostly white British, with more females than males.

The J segment lost 5 bases and the V segment lost 2 bases, leaving 0 bases of the junction unmatched. Germline CDR1 reads KGHSH; CDR2 reads LQKENI. This CDR3 has 13 residues. Produced via immunoSEQ multiplex PCR; TCRdb's table is partial and in-frame only. Of 75,000 or so clones listed, approximately 90% are singletons. This sequence was found in an adult who received the AZD1222 COVID-19 vaccine. The rearrangement joins TRBV18 to TRBJ1-5, with 7 bases identical to TRBD1. Source: peripheral blood, taken 28 days after the second AZD1222 dose. This CDR3 reads CASSPDRDQPQHF. The DNA of the CDR3 is TGTGCCAGCTCACCAGACAGGGATCAGCCCCAGCATTTT.